This T cell receptor beta chain appears in the sequencing data of a study of blood T cell repertoires in COVID-19. Study information: Researchers got acute and convalescent COVID-19 samples from the United States, Italy and Spain. PBMCs, B-cell-depleted T cells, or T cells were the source of the cDNA or gDNA that made up the material.

Authors' analysis steps: Reference gene primer amplification yielded estimated nucleated cell counts. Here immunoSEQ multiplex PCR was the method, and the copy in TCRdb shows in-frame clones only, minus some. The V and J calls and the clone size are those of that table, but D and trimming were determined from the DNA. The data contain about 360,000 clones, more than 85% of them singletons. The junction had 11 bases not matched to a gene; V was cut back by 0 bases and J by 9 bases. The germline V gene encodes CDR1 LGHNA and CDR2 YNFKEQ. The CDR3 extends over 17 amino acids. The sequencing input was peripheral blood. The receptor comes from a human donor in a cohort sampled during active COVID-19. V is TRBV4-2 and J is TRBJ2-1; 10 positions agree with TRBD2. CDR3 loop: CASSQDQGAGGRAEQFF. CDR3 nucleotide sequence: TGTGCCAGCAGCCAAGATCAGGGAGCGGGAGGGCGTGCTGAGCAGTTCTTC.